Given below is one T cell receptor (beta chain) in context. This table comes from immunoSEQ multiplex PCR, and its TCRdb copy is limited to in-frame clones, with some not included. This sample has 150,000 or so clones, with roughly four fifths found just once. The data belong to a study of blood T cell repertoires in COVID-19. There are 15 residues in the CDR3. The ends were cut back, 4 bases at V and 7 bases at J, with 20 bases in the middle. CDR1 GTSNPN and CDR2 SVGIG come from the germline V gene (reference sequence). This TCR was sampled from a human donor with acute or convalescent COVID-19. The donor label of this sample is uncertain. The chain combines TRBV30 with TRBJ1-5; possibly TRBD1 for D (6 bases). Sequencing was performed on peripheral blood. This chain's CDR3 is CAWTLGGGKEQPQHF. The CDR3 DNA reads TGTGCCTGGACCCTGGGAGGGGGTAAGGAGCAGCCCCAGCATTTT.